These T cell receptor beta chains were read from a single sample in a study of blood T cell repertoires in COVID-19. Only in-frame clones appear in the TCRdb table, and some are missing; sequencing was by immunoSEQ multiplex PCR. Of 150,000 or so clones listed, 80% were seen once; the top ten hold approximately 5.4%. The sample was PBMCs or T cells enriched from blood (not recorded which). Every receptor here comes from a man aged 35 to 55 who had recovered from COVID-19. Both conserved end residues are part of each CDR3. Each record gives: V gene, CDR3 protein.

TRBV19,CASSNWGQLRDTGELFF
TRBV25-1,CASSEFQGLDGYTF
TRBV18,CASSPAGPYGYTF
TRBV27,CASSLSVNYGYTF
TRBV9,CASSPGDRGDKNTIYF
TRBV12-1,CASSGTGSVHEQYF
TRBV5-4,CASSLAQVINNEQFF
TRBV5-1,CASSTSDSYEQYF
TRBV30,CAWRDAGVDYGYTF
TRBV6-5,CASSERVFGANVLTF
TRBV6-4,CASSLQGDTEAFF
TRBV10-2,CASTEGGANTGELFF
TRBV30,CAWAKQLPERGELFF
TRBV28,CASSPFENFNYGYTF
TRBV7-7,CASSPGTGGTETQYF
TRBV4-1,CASSTPRLAGARNEQFF
TRBV18,CASSPPTVDTQYF
TRBV6-5,CASSYGQYGYTF
TRBV18,CASSQTGTDPHGYTF
TRBV18,CASSRDLAGGPLVKYF
TRBV30,CAWTHWDRDSSPLHF
TRBV7-9,CASSLAVYRTGSYNSPLHF
TRBV5-5,CASSIGSGVYGYTF
TRBV6-4,CASSASGTPNEQFF
TRBV6-1,CASSDFRALGLLEQYF
TRBV7-9,CASSLAGVHGYTF
TRBV13,CASSLGGDRTDGYTF
TRBV5-1,CASSLSRGYNEQFF
TRBV5-1,CASSFEQGKGYGYTF
TRBV10-3,CAISGSGPEAKNIQYF
TRBV6-1,CASSDGSGGRVNEQFF
TRBV4-1,CASSQDFGQLFYGYTF
TRBV27,CASRTLGSGGLGANEQFF
TRBV14,CASSLLLEQFF
TRBV5-1,CASRPQPGLTEAFF
TRBV11-3,CASSLRGNTEAFF
TRBV6-5,CASSYSMGQGNTIYF
TRBV19,CASSIAPLAGVLTQYF
TRBV21-1,CASSKDRGNQPQHF
TRBV11-1,CASSFQTGRGTDTQYF
TRBV3-1/TRBV3-2,CASSQDRGPQHF
TRBV4-1,CASSYAGGRSYNEQFF
TRBV9,CASSALGQGAEAFF
TRBV6-5,CASSRTRDKDGYTF
TRBV18,CASSPRGETQYF
TRBV7-8,CASSQDTMNEKLFF
TRBV3-1/TRBV3-2,CASSQGWLAGQETQYF
TRBV30,CAWSTSRGAGTDTQYF
TRBV6-4,CASSVTSGNNEQFF
TRBV28,CASSLVAASNQPQHF
TRBV10-3,CAISAGFDTEAFF
TRBV4-1,CASSPGAAGGTETQYF
TRBV6-6,CASSYSAGDGYTF
TRBV13,CASSSQGQGRNNEQFF
TRBV2,CASSERGEKLFF
TRBV2,CASSGDRRSDTQYF
TRBV2,CASSDRVDNSPLHF
TRBV5-1,CASSLAGRGGMETQYF